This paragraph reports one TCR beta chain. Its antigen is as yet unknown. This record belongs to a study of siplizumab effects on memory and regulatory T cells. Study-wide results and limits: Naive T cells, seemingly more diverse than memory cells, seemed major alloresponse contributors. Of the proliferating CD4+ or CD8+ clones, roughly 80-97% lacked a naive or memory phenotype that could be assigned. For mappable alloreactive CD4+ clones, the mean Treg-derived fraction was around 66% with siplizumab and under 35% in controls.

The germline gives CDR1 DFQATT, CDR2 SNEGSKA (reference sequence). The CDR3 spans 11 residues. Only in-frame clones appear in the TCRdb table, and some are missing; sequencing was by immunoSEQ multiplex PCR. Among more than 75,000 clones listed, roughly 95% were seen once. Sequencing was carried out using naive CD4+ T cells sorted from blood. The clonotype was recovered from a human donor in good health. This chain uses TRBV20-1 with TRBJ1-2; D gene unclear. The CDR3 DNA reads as TGCAGCCGACCGGAAAGCTATGGCTACACCTTC. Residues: CSRPESYGYTF.